This T cell receptor beta chain was profiled in a study of cytomegalovirus exposure and HLA in healthy donors. The CDR3 contains 15 residues. The germline V gene encodes CDR1 LNHDA and CDR2 SQIVND (reference sequence). Between the trimmed V and J ends, which lost 6 bases and 1 base, there was a span of 15 bases. Use of 60 Vbeta and 13 Jbeta primers characterized the PCR. Assay: immunoSEQ multiplex PCR; the TCRdb copy retains only in-frame clones and omits some. The sample comprises around 140,000 clones, 74% of which are singletons, and under 8.5% rests with the top ten. This clone was counted only a few times.

The chain has TRBV19 and TRBJ1-1; maybe TRBD1 (6 bases). This receptor was obtained from a male donor in good health and CMV-seronegative. Input material: PBMCs. CDR3 in amino acids: CASRGPGGWNTEAFF. In DNA, the CDR3 is TGTGCCAGTAGAGGCCCGGGGGGCTGGAACACTGAAGCTTTCTTT. The full variable domain, completed using reference TRBV19 and TRBJ1-1, is DGGITQSPKYLFRKEGQNVTLSCEQNLNHDAMYWYRQDPGQGLRLIYYSQIVNDFQKGDIAEGYSVSREKKESFPLTVTSAQKNPTAFYLCASRGPGGWNTEAFFGQGTRLTVV.